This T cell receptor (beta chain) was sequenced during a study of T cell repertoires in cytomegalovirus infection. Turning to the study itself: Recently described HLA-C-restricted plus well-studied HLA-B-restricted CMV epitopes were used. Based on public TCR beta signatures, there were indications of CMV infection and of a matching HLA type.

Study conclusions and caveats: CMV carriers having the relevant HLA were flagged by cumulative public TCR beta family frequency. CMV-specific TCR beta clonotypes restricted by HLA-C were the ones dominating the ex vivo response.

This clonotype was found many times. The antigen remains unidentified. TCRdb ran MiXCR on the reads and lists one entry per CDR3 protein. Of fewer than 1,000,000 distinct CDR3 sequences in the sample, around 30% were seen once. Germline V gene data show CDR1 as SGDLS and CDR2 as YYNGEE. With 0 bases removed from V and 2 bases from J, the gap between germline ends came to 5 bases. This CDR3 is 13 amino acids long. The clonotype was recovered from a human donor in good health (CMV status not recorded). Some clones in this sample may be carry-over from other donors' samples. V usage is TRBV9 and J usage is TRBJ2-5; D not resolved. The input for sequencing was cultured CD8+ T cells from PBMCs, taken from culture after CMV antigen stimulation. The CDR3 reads CASSVDSQETQYF. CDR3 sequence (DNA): TGTGCCAGCAGCGTAGACTCACAAGAGACCCAGTACTTC.